The entry below describes one T cell receptor beta chain. Profiling relied on immunoSEQ multiplex PCR, and the TCRdb table lists in-frame clones only, not all of them. The sample yields about 98,000 clones, about 91% seen once. The data originate from a study of identifying expanded T cells in peripheral blood. Collection occurred without any documented infections or immune events in donors. The sequenced sample consisted of blood. The sequence came from a person aged 18 to 75 in good health.

CDR3 coding DNA: TGTGCCAGCACTGGGGGGACGAATCACTATGGCTACACCTTC. It codes for CASTGGTNHYGYTF. The chain carries TRBV6-5 and TRBJ1-2, with a tentative D call TRBD1 (5 bases). Trimming removed 7 bases at V and 3 bases at J, with 15 bases between. CDR3 length: 14 residues. Germline CDR1 and CDR2: MNHEY and SVGAGI.